This TCR beta chain was observed in a study of human T cells and chemical hapten exposure. At least ten counts were recorded for this clonotype. The germline V gene encodes CDR1 MNHNY and CDR2 SVGAGI (reference sequence). V was pared by 8 bases and J by 4 bases, with 9 bases of the junction left unmatched. CDR3 length: 15 residues. Time point reported: patch test 1, 2 weeks after DPC sensitization. As to treatment: therapeutic diphenylcyclopropenone sensitization with weekly scalp DPC. TCRdb used MiXCR to reprocess the RACE reads, holding one entry per CDR3 protein. There are around 120,000 distinct CDR3 sequences in the sample; 9% to 13% occur only once, and just over 1.4% lies in the top ten.

The starting material was whole blood, obtained in connection with sensitization to the hapten diphenylcyclopropenone (DPC). The TCR was taken from a woman between 50 and 59 years old with alopecia areata. Some clones in this sample may be carry-over from other donors' samples. This chain links TRBV6-6 with TRBJ2-2; 8 bases match TRBD1. The CDR3 protein is CASGNQGAITGELFF. For the CDR3, the DNA is TGTGCCAGCGGCAATCAGGGGGCAATCACCGGGGAGCTGTTTTTT.